One sample yielded the 16 T cell receptor beta chains listed below, sequenced in a study of T cell responses to AZD1222 COVID-19 vaccine. Clones were sequenced by immunoSEQ multiplex PCR, and TCRdb holds only the in-frame ones, with some missing. The data contain about 100,000 clones, about 88% of them seen just once; the ten biggest clones take up about 1.8%. The specimen was peripheral blood, collected on day 0 of AZD1222 vaccination. The receptors come from an adult in good health.

V gene TRBV29-1 combines with J gene TRBJ2-7; D is unclear. Trimming took 6 bases from V and 0 from J, leaving 12 bases between them. The germline V gene has CDR1 SQVTM and CDR2 ANQGSEA. The CDR3 has 13 residues. The CDR3: CSVYADHSYEQYF. The DNA of the CDR3 is TGCAGCGTCTACGCGGACCACTCCTACGAGCAGTACTTC.

The rearrangement links TRBV4-2 to TRBJ1-5; D call uncertain. V dropped 1 base and J dropped 7 bases, with 8 bases sitting between them. This CDR3 contains 13 residues. Germline V gene sequence: CDR1 LGHNA, CDR2 YNFKEQ. The CDR3 sequence: CASSQGLGQPQHF. The CDR3 region has the DNA TGTGCCAGCAGCCAAGGACTAGGCCAGCCCCAGCATTTT.

This clone was counted between two and nine times. This chain uses TRBV29-1 with TRBJ1-3; D is unclear. Germline V gene lookup returns CDR1 SQVTM and CDR2 ANQGSEA. The CDR3 loop spans 14 amino acids. Trimming stripped 1 base from V and 9 bases from J, with 16 bases between. The CDR3 sequence is CSVEVGSLGSTIYF. In DNA, the CDR3 is TGCAGCGTTGAAGTAGGCAGCCTGGGGAGCACCATATATTTT.

CDR3 amino acids: CASSLWAASGSSEQYF. As DNA, the CDR3 is TGTGCCAGCAGTTTATGGGCGGCGAGCGGGAGCTCCGAGCAGTACTTC. The genes are TRBV27 and TRBJ2-7; 8 positions match TRBD2. From germline, CDR1 is MNHEY and CDR2 SMNVEV (reference sequence). Germline trimming cut 1 base from V and 6 bases from J; bases unmatched to any gene: 11. The CDR3 loop spans 16 amino acids.

The chain combines TRBV24-1 with TRBJ2-6; D not certain. Germline V gene lookup returns CDR1 KGHDR and CDR2 SFDVKD. This CDR3 is 15 amino acids long. Trimming left V 5 bases short and J 0 bases short, with 7 bases between. The DNA for the CDR3 is TGTGCCACCAGTGGCGGATTCTCTGGGGCCAACGTCCTGACTTTC. This codes for CATSGGFSGANVLTF.

The chain uses TRBV18 and TRBJ2-2; the match to TRBD2 covers 13 bases. The junction had 1 base not matched to a gene; V was cut back by 4 bases and J by 5 bases. Germline V gene sequence: CDR1 KGHSH, CDR2 LQKENI. The CDR3 loop spans 15 amino acids. The CDR3 reads CASSLGLAGTGELFF. The CDR3 coding sequence is TGTGCCAGCTCACTGGGACTAGCGGGAACCGGGGAGCTGTTTTTT.

The chain employs TRBV7-9 and TRBJ1-6; D might be TRBD1 (6 bases). CDR1 is SEHNR and CDR2 is FQNEAQ in the germline V gene (reference sequence). Trimming shortened V by 5 bases and J by 6 bases, and 14 bases separated the two germline ends. There are 15 residues in the CDR3. CDR3 sequence: CASSAYRVGNSPLHF. The CDR3 DNA reads TGTGCCAGCAGCGCATACAGGGTTGGTAATTCACCCCTCCACTTT.

V and J are TRBV24-1 and TRBJ1-1; 8 bases fit TRBD1. V shed 3 bases, J shed 1 base, and the junction held 3 bases outside the gene matches. This CDR3 is built from 15 residues. Germline CDR1 is KGHDR and CDR2 is SFDVKD. CDR3: CATSDPQGENTEAFF. CDR3 DNA sequence: TGTGCCACCAGTGATCCACAGGGGGAGAACACTGAAGCTTTCTTT.

The chain joins TRBV19 to TRBJ2-3; D is uncertain. The CDR3 totals 13 residues. Per germline, CDR1 LNHDA and CDR2 SQIVND (reference sequence). The ends were cut back, 3 bases at V and 3 bases at J, with 7 bases in the middle. CDR3 sequence: CASSISETDTQYF. The CDR3 DNA follows: TGTGCCAGTAGTATTAGTGAGACAGATACGCAGTATTTT.

The chain carries TRBV7-9 and TRBJ2-5; 7 bases align to TRBD1. CDR3 size: 15 residues. V lost 4 bases, J lost 5 bases, and 10 bases stayed unmatched. Per germline, CDR1 SEHNR and CDR2 FQNEAQ (reference sequence). The CDR3, as DNA: TGTGCCAGCAGCTCGCCCGAGGGGGCTGGGGAGACCCAGTACTTC. Protein: CASSSPEGAGETQYF.

The V call is TRBV14, the J call TRBJ1-2; no reliable D call. Germline-derived CDR1 and CDR2 are SGHDN and FVKESK. The CDR3 extends over 15 amino acids. The V end lost 2 bases, the J end lost 4 bases, and 14 bases lay between the germline ends. CDR3 nucleotide sequence: TGTGCCAGCAGCCAATTCGCAGGCCCCCTCTATGGCTACACCTTC. This codes for CASSQFAGPLYGYTF.

The chain joins TRBV7-2 to TRBJ2-5; TRBD1 aligns across 8 bases. This CDR3 has 15 residues. V dropped 1 base and J dropped 4; count of bases not matched to a gene: 5. The V gene's germline CDR1 is SGHTA and CDR2 FQGNSA. The CDR3 DNA reads TGTGCCAGCAGCTTAGTGGGCAGGGGGCGAGAGACCCAGTACTTC. It yields the protein CASSLVGRGRETQYF.

The chain carries TRBV29-1 and TRBJ2-5; TRBD2 matches 9 bases. Germline values: CDR1 SQVTM, CDR2 ANQGSEA. V shed 2 bases, J shed 4 bases, and the junction held 2 bases outside the gene matches. The CDR3 runs to 13 residues. CDR3 nucleotide sequence: TGCAGCGTTGAACGCGGGAGGGGAGAGACCCAGTACTTC. It encodes CSVERGRGETQYF.

J is TRBJ1-1 and V is TRBV10-1; weak D call: TRBD1 (6 bases). The CDR3 covers 13 residues. V lost 5 bases, J lost 5 bases, and 12 bases lay in between. The germline V gene encodes CDR1 WNHNN and CDR2 SYGVQD (reference sequence). Here the CDR3 reads CASSLGTTTEAFF. In DNA, the CDR3 is TGCGCCAGCAGTCTCGGGACAACGACTGAAGCTTTCTTT.

The chain has TRBV27 and TRBJ1-6; 10 bases are shared with TRBD1. Germline CDR1 reads MNHEY; CDR2 reads SMNVEV (reference sequence). The CDR3 sequence is 18 residues long. Trimming removed 3 bases from V and 0 bases from J; junction bases left unmatched: 5. The DNA of the CDR3 is TGTGCCAGCAGTTTGCGGACAGGGGGAATCTCCTATAATTCACCCCTCCACTTT. Protein product: CASSLRTGGISYNSPLHF.

The chain links TRBV3-1 (or the pseudogene TRBV3-2) to TRBJ2-7, with D possibly being TRBD2 (7 bases). Germline V CDR1 and CDR2: LGHDT, YNNKEL (reference sequence). The CDR3 covers 16 residues. The V end lost 0 bases, the J end lost 3 bases, and 15 bases lay between the germline ends. As DNA, the CDR3 is TGTGCCAGCAGCCAAGAAGAAGCGGGACACTTCTACGAGCAGTACTTC. Its protein is CASSQEEAGHFYEQYF.